This T cell receptor beta chain was retrieved from a study of CD8 T cells in Susac syndrome. RNA was extracted with the RNeasy kit, and a quantity of roughly 0.5 to 1 ug was reverse transcribed using random hexamers. TCR beta CDR3 was amplified by immunoSEQ covering 54 Vbeta and 13 Jbeta. TCRdb itself ran the immunoSEQ multiplex PCR reads through MiXCR, one entry per CDR3 protein. The sample records 150,000 to 250,000 distinct CDR3 sequences, roughly 95% being singletons. This clonotype was recorded once. From blood CD8+ and CD4+ T cells, the TCR beta chain was sequenced. The multiple sclerosis controls consisted of treatment-naive patients with relapsing-remitting disease, either stable or active. CDR3 length: 15 residues. V lost 4 bases and J 5 bases, leaving 16 bases between the germline ends. Germline V lookup: CDR1 LGHNA, CDR2 YNFKEQ.

This TCR was sampled from a human donor with multiple sclerosis. V gene TRBV4-2 combines with J gene TRBJ2-3; the D gene is possibly TRBD2 (5 bases). The sample was CD4+ T cells from PBMCs. CDR3 DNA: TGTGCCAGCAGCCTAGGATCCGAAGCGGTAGATACGCAGTATTTT. The encoded protein is CASSLGSEAVDTQYF.